This T cell receptor beta chain was captured in a study of blood T cell repertoires in COVID-19. Study-level information: The United States, Italy and Spain provided the acute and convalescent COVID-19 samples.

Some clones are missing from TCRdb's copy, which holds only in-frame ones; the method was immunoSEQ multiplex PCR. The table has 65,000 to 80,000 clones, about 89% seen once; the top ten hold around 7.9%. V was cut by 2 bases and J by 1 base, with 12 bases left in between. This CDR3 is 15 amino acids long. Germline CDR1 reads SGHRS; CDR2 reads YFSETQ. Sequenced: peripheral blood. The chain employs TRBV5-1 and TRBJ2-5; perhaps TRBD1 as D (6 bases). The TCR originated in a man in his forties or fifties with active COVID-19. In DNA, the CDR3 is TGCGCCAGCAGCTTCAGGGGCCAACTCCAAGAGACCCAGTACTTC. It translates to CASSFRGQLQETQYF.